The clone carrying this T cell receptor beta chain has only one observation. The antigen remains undetermined. This CDR3 is built from 15 residues. CDR1 and CDR2 from the germline V gene are SQVTM and ANQGSEA. V was trimmed by 2 bases and J by 1 base, leaving 14 bases between them. TCRdb's table, derived via immunoSEQ multiplex PCR, lists solely in-frame clones and lacks some. The repertoire consists of around 1.4 million clones, with approximately 98.5% occurring once and the leading ten covering around 0.38%. The entry originates in a study of shared clonotypes between healthy human individuals. General observations from the study: Clonotype sharing among donors, it was expected, would be affected by sequencing depth. Compared with clonotypes that all four donors shared, non-shared clonotypes had lower generation probabilities.

The source is a man aged 25-40 years in good health. V gene TRBV29-1 combines with J gene TRBJ1-1; D is uncertain. Sample: naive CD4+ T cells sorted from blood. Subset: CD45RA+ positively selected. The CDR3 reads CSVELGFDGNTEAFF. CDR3 DNA sequence: TGCAGCGTTGAATTGGGTTTTGACGGGAACACTGAAGCTTTCTTT.